This passage covers 18 T cell receptor beta chains from one sample sequenced in a study of human T cells and chemical hapten exposure. TCRdb reprocessed the RACE reads via MiXCR and lists one record per CDR3 protein. This sample has about 68,000 distinct CDR3 sequences, with approximately 11% found just once. Noted time point: pre-sensitization, week 0. Treatment denoted: therapeutic diphenylcyclopropenone sensitization with weekly scalp DPC. The sequencing here drew on whole blood, taken in connection with sensitization to the hapten diphenylcyclopropenone (DPC). The receptor set was obtained from a woman in her 50s with alopecia areata. Some clones in this sample may be carry-over from other donors' samples.

This clonotype was seen at least ten times. The CDR3 is CASSSLDRADSPLHF. The DNA of the CDR3 is TGTGCCAGCAGTTCTCTGGACAGGGCTGATTCACCCCTCCACTTT. V gene TRBV7-2 combines with J gene TRBJ1-6, with 8 bases identical to TRBD1. The CDR3 contains 15 residues. V trimming: 6 bases; J trimming: 8 bases; junction bases outside the gene matches: 9. Per the germline V gene, CDR1 is SGHTA and CDR2 is FQGNSA.

This clonotype was detected a few times. At one of its ends the junction is not consistent with the germline gene, which may arise from a read error. This sequence joins TRBV9 and TRBJ1-6; D remains unclear. From germline, CDR1 is SGDLS and CDR2 YYNGEE. The CDR3 has 15 residues. The CDR3 region has the DNA TGTGCCAGTAGCGTAGACGGGATCGGGGATTCACCCCTCCACTTT. Protein product: CASSVDGIGDSPLHF.

The CDR3 region is CASTFFGHSNQPQHF. CDR3 DNA sequence: TGTGCCAGCACCTTTTTTGGGCATAGCAATCAGCCCCAGCATTTT. The chain has TRBV28 and TRBJ1-5; D ambiguous. With 7 bases removed from V and 0 bases from J, the gap between germline ends came to 13 bases. The CDR3 has 15 amino acids. Per the germline V gene, CDR1 is MDHEN and CDR2 is SYDVKM.

This clonotype came up many times. The gene calls are TRBV7-6 and TRBJ1-4; no reliable D call. Germline CDR1 SGHVS, CDR2 FNYEAQ. Trimming took off 4 bases at V and 0 bases at J, with 9 bases between the two ends. The CDR3 length is 15 residues. Here the CDR3 reads CASSSAATTNEKLFF. The CDR3 nucleotides read TGTGCCAGCAGCTCAGCGGCTACAACTAATGAAAAACTGTTTTTT.

This clonotype was picked up a small number of times. The gene calls are TRBV3-1 and TRBJ1-2; 9 bases map to TRBD1. Germline loops: CDR1 LGHDT, CDR2 YNNKEL (reference sequence). This CDR3 contains 14 residues. J gave up 4 bases and V 5 bases, and 5 bases lay outside the gene matches. In DNA form, the CDR3 reads TGTGCCAGCAGCTACGACAGGGGGACCTATGGCTACACCTTC. It translates to CASSYDRGTYGYTF.

There are many counts of this clonotype. This chain uses TRBV7-9 with TRBJ2-6; possible D gene TRBD1, 6 bases. Per germline, CDR1 SEHNR and CDR2 FQNEAQ (reference sequence). This CDR3 has 17 residues. The ends were cut back, 5 bases at V and 2 bases at J, with 16 bases in the middle. CDR3 bases: TGTGCCAGCAGCCTTGCTGGGGGCAGGACTGGGGCCAACGTCCTGACTTTC. This translates into CASSLAGGRTGANVLTF.

This clonotype was recorded many times. The V call is TRBV12-3 or TRBV12-4, the J call TRBJ1-4; a weak D match, TRBD1 (5 bases). This CDR3 spans 15 amino acids. Trimming shortened V by 5 bases and J by 8 bases, and 18 bases separated the two germline ends. CDR3 region: CASSPGERGGEKLFF. The CDR3 nucleotides are TGTGCCAGCAGTCCCGGGGAGAGGGGTGGGGAAAAACTGTTTTTT.

The rearrangement joins TRBV20-1 to TRBJ2-1; 9 bases align to TRBD2. Trimming took 3 bases from V and 2 from J; bases not matched to a gene: 5. Germline V gene lookup returns CDR1 DFQATT and CDR2 SNEGSKA (reference sequence). The CDR3 runs 15 residues. CDR3 loop: CSASPRTSAYNEQFF. The CDR3 DNA reads TGCAGTGCTAGTCCTAGGACTAGCGCCTACAATGAGCAGTTCTTC.

This clonotype was recorded a few times. The J gene is TRBJ2-7, the V gene TRBV27, with TRBD2 identical over 7 bases. The trim removed 4 bases at V and 2 bases at J, leaving 8 bases unmatched. Germline CDR1 reads MNHEY; CDR2 reads SMNVEV (reference sequence). CDR3 length: 15 amino acids. CDR3 in amino acids: CASSWLGGSPYEQYF. In DNA, the CDR3 is TGTGCCAGCAGTTGGTTGGGCGGGAGTCCCTACGAGCAGTACTTC.

The chain links TRBV28 to TRBJ2-1; D is perhaps TRBD1 (7 bases). The CDR3 runs 16 residues. CDR1 is MDHEN, CDR2 SYDVKM, per germline. V lost 5 bases and J 0 bases, leaving 14 bases between the germline ends. CDR3 coding DNA: TGTGCCAGCAGTGGGTACCAGGGGGGCTCCTACAATGAGCAGTTCTTC. It yields the protein CASSGYQGGSYNEQFF.

This clonotype was counted at least ten times. The chain couples TRBV9 to TRBJ2-1; 10 bases line up with TRBD2. There are 15 residues in the CDR3. Trimming cost V 5 bases and J 4 bases; bases outside gene matches: 6. Looked up from germline, CDR1 is SGDLS and CDR2 is YYNGEE. CDR3 sequence (DNA): TGTGCCAGCAGTGAAGCGGGAGGGCCGTACAATGAGCAGTTCTTC. Translated, it gives CASSEAGGPYNEQFF.

V and J are TRBV7-9 and TRBJ1-4, with D perhaps matching TRBD1 (5 bases). The germline V gene encodes CDR1 SEHNR and CDR2 FQNEAQ (reference sequence). The CDR3 has 15 residues. V was pared by 1 base and J by 5 bases, with 11 bases between. This CDR3 reads CASSLGGGSNEKLFF. The CDR3, as DNA: TGTGCCAGCAGCTTAGGTGGGGGTTCCAATGAAAAACTGTTTTTT.

This clonotype is classed as large. The V call is TRBV12-3 or TRBV12-4, the J call TRBJ2-5; weak D call: TRBD2 (6 bases). Trimming shortened V by 6 bases and J by 0 bases, and 11 bases separated the two germline ends. The CDR3 is made up of 14 amino acids. This CDR3 reads CASRPEGYQETQYF. The CDR3 DNA follows: TGTGCCAGCAGACCGGAGGGGTACCAAGAGACCCAGTACTTC.

In its sample, this clonotype was seen a few times. The rearrangement links TRBV24-1 to TRBJ2-3; a possible D gene is TRBD2 (5 bases). The CDR3 is made up of 19 amino acids. The V gene lost 0 bases and the J gene lost 0 bases, with 18 bases spanning the gap. Germline CDR1 reads KGHDR; CDR2 reads SFDVKD. The DNA for the CDR3 is TGTGCCACCAGTGATTTGGCCCCGAGGGCAGGCACTAGCACAGATACGCAGTATTTT. Amino acid sequence: CATSDLAPRAGTSTDTQYF.

This clonotype came up a few times. The chain couples TRBV27 to TRBJ1-1, with TRBD1 identical over 7 bases. The CDR3 is 15 residues long. Looked up from germline, CDR1 is MNHEY and CDR2 is SMNVEV (reference sequence). With V trimmed by 5 bases and J by 4 bases, 10 bases remained unmatched. The CDR3 DNA sequence: TGTGCCAGCAGTCCCCGGACAGGCCGGGGCACTGAAGCTTTCTTT. Translation gives CASSPRTGRGTEAFF.

The table lists this clonotype with many counts. V usage is TRBV29-1 and J usage is TRBJ2-1; D is undetermined. V was shortened by 4 bases and J by 4 bases, with 14 bases between the two germline ends. This CDR3 contains 14 residues. Looked up from germline, CDR1 is SQVTM and CDR2 is ANQGSEA. The CDR3 DNA is TGCAGCGTTGGGTCCCCAAGGCGGTACAATGAGCAGTTCTTC. Protein: CSVGSPRRYNEQFF.

The chain couples TRBV5-5 to TRBJ2-7, with TRBD1 identical over 12 bases. CDR1 and CDR2 from the germline V gene are SGHKS and YYEKEE (reference sequence). The CDR3 consists of 15 residues. Germline trimming cut 4 bases from V and 4 bases from J; bases unmatched to any gene: 6. The CDR3: CASSVPGQGAYEQYF. The CDR3 DNA sequence: TGTGCCAGCAGCGTACCGGGACAGGGGGCATACGAGCAGTACTTC. Full variable domain (rest looked up from reference TRBV5-5 and TRBJ2-7): DAGVTQSPTHLIKTRGQQVTLRCSPISGHKSVSWYQQVLGQGPQFIFQYYEKEERGRGNFPDRFSARQFPNYSSELNVNALLLGDSALYLCASSVPGQGAYEQYFGPGTRLTVT.

In this sample, this clonotype turned up many times. The V and J genes are TRBV7-2 and TRBJ1-2; 7 bases are shared with TRBD1. Looked up from germline, CDR1 is SGHTA and CDR2 is FQGNSA. Trimming took 6 bases from V and 6 from J; bases not matched to a gene: 7. The CDR3 sequence is 13 residues long. CDR3 sequence (DNA): TGTGCCAGCAGGGCCAATCAGGGGGATGGCTACACCTTC. Its protein is CASRANQGDGYTF.